This T cell receptor (beta chain) was identified during a study of T cell responses to AZD1222 COVID-19 vaccine. V was trimmed by 0 bases and J by 10 bases, leaving 17 bases between them. The CDR3 is made up of 15 amino acids. Germline-derived CDR1 and CDR2 are SGHRS and YFSETQ. On this clone: Its specificity is unknown.

Findings of the study overall: Elevations in Spike-specific TCR breadth and depth followed administration of two AZD1222 doses. Only six or seven AZD1222 recipients were seropositive at baseline. None of the repertoires were sampled until the peak T cell response had passed. Donors were mostly white British, more females; clonal diversity possibly underestimated.

Only in-frame clones appear in the TCRdb table, and some are missing; sequencing was by immunoSEQ multiplex PCR. Found here are roughly 180,000 clones, approximately 94% of them singletons; the top ten hold 1.5% to 2%. The material was peripheral blood, obtained 28 days after the second AZD1222 dose. V gene TRBV5-1 combines with J gene TRBJ2-1; D perhaps matches TRBD2 (5 bases). The clonotype originates from an adult who received the AZD1222 COVID-19 vaccine. CDR3 sequence reads: CASSLGGGPLREQFF. The CDR3 DNA reads TGCGCCAGCAGCTTGGGTGGCGGGCCCCTCAGAGAGCAGTTCTTC. Drawing the rest from reference TRBV5-1 and TRBJ2-1, the complete variable domain is KAGVTQTPRYLIKTRGQQVTLSCSPISGHRSVSWYQQTPGQGLQFLFEYFSETQRNKGNFPGRFSGRQFSNSRSEMNVSTLELGDSALYLCASSLGGGPLREQFFGPGTRLTVL.